A single sample is the source of the 7 T cell receptor beta chains below, sequenced in a study of regulatory and conventional T cells in RAG deficiency. The sorted regulatory T cells were CD4+, CD25-high and CD127-low, with genomic DNA sequenced. Using immunoSEQ multiplex PCR, the repertoire was profiled, and TCRdb retains in-frame clones only, with some absent. The table has 5,500 to 9,000 clones, 91% seen once. These sequences were also reported in another study, on regulatory T cells. Turning to that study: Primers: 52 TRBV forward and 13 TRBJ reverse.

The sequenced material came from CD127- CD25+ CD4+ Tregs sorted from blood. Receptors were obtained from a human donor in good health.

This clone has just a few counts. This chain connects TRBV14 to TRBJ1-1; D is unclear. The ends were cut back, 4 bases at V and 2 bases at J, with 14 bases in the middle. Germline V lookup: CDR1 SGHDN, CDR2 FVKESK. The CDR3 sequence is 15 residues long. CDR3 sequence: CASSLNPPGNTEAFF. The CDR3 nucleotides read TGTGCCAGCAGCCTTAACCCCCCTGGCAACACTGAAGCTTTCTTT.

V usage is TRBV5-1 and J usage is TRBJ2-7, with a possible D match to TRBD1 (6 bases). The CDR3 is 15 residues long. Per germline, CDR1 SGHRS and CDR2 YFSETQ. V shed 1 base and J shed 7 bases, with 18 bases lying between them. CDR3 coding DNA: TGCGCCAGCAGCTTGCACAGGGATAGGGGCTTAGAGCAGTACTTC. Residues: CASSLHRDRGLEQYF. Drawing the rest from reference TRBV5-1 and TRBJ2-7, the complete variable domain is KAGVTQTPRYLIKTRGQQVTLSCSPISGHRSVSWYQQTPGQGLQFLFEYFSETQRNKGNFPGRFSGRQFSNSRSEMNVSTLELGDSALYLCASSLHRDRGLEQYFGPGTRLTVT.

This clone came up once. V gene TRBV2 combines with J gene TRBJ1-6; the D gene is possibly TRBD1 (6 bases). Trimming shortened V by 4 bases and J by 8 bases, and 12 bases separated the two germline ends. CDR1 SNHLY and CDR2 FYNNEI come from the germline V gene. This CDR3 is built from 14 residues. CDR3 loop: CASSVGGQYSPLHF. The CDR3 DNA reads as TGTGCCAGCAGTGTAGGAGGACAGTATTCACCCCTCCACTTT.

This clone has more than one count but fewer than ten. CDR3 nucleotide sequence: TGTGCCAGCAGCTTGGTGGGGACAGACCAAGAGACCCAGTACTTC. It encodes CASSLVGTDQETQYF. The gene calls are TRBV5-6 and TRBJ2-5; 7 bases fit TRBD1. Germline V gene sequence: CDR1 SGHDT, CDR2 YYEEEE. The CDR3 covers 15 residues. V trimming: 0 bases; J trimming: 0 bases; junction bases outside the gene matches: 2.

This clone was observed a single time. The chain couples TRBV19 to TRBJ2-1, with a tentative D call TRBD2 (6 bases). Looked up from germline, CDR1 is LNHDA and CDR2 is SQIVND (reference sequence). The ends were cut back, 6 bases at V and 6 bases at J, with 15 bases in the middle. There are 14 residues in the CDR3. The CDR3 loop is CASREEGRSNEQFF. The DNA for the CDR3 is TGTGCCAGTAGGGAGGAGGGGAGATCCAATGAGCAGTTCTTC. The full variable domain, in which reference TRBV19 and TRBJ2-1 provide the parts outside the CDR3, is DGGITQSPKYLFRKEGQNVTLSCEQNLNHDAMYWYRQDPGQGLRLIYYSQIVNDFQKGDIAEGYSVSREKKESFPLTVTSAQKNPTAFYLCASREEGRSNEQFFGPGTRLTVL.

The chain uses TRBV2 and TRBJ1-5, with TRBD2 as a possible D gene (6 bases). The DNA matches TRBJ2-3 better at its end, which makes the J call doubtful. Germline V gene data show CDR1 as SNHLY and CDR2 as FYNNEI. CDR3 length: 13 amino acids. DNA for the CDR3: TGTGCCAGCCGGACTACCAGCAATCAGCCCCAGTATTTT. Translated, it gives CASRTTSNQPQYF.

The chain uses TRBV6-1 and TRBJ1-5; perhaps TRBD1 as D (6 bases). The germline V gene has CDR1 MNHNS and CDR2 SASEGT. CDR3 length: 14 amino acids. Between the trimmed V and J ends, which lost 5 bases and 0 bases, there was a span of 8 bases. CDR3 nucleotide sequence: TGTGCCAGCAGTCGACAGGATAGCAATCAGCCCCAGCATTTT. It codes for CASSRQDSNQPQHF.